The clone carrying this T cell receptor (beta chain) was detected only once. The sample originates from a study of blood T cell repertoires in COVID-19. About the research overall: Material from acute and convalescent COVID-19 was sourced from the United States, Italy and Spain.

In the original processing: Amplifying reference gene primers gave estimates of nucleated cell counts. Profiled with immunoSEQ multiplex PCR; TCRdb holds only in-frame clones, not every one. V, J and clone size were drawn from that table, and D and trimming were deduced from the DNA. Of about 89,000 clones in the sample, approximately 90% are singletons; the top ten hold about 2.5%. Sequenced sample: peripheral blood. The origin of this receptor is a human donor with active COVID-19. The donor label of this sample is uncertain.

Here the CDR3 reads CASSLGGGGTKTQYF. The CDR3 DNA is TGTGCCAGCAGCTTAGGCGGAGGCGGAACTAAGACCCAGTACTTC. The chain employs TRBV7-9 and TRBJ2-5, with D possibly being TRBD2 (5 bases). Germline-derived CDR1 and CDR2 are SEHNR and FQNEAQ (reference sequence). Trimming removed 1 base at V and 6 bases at J, with 15 bases between. CDR3 length equals 15 residues.